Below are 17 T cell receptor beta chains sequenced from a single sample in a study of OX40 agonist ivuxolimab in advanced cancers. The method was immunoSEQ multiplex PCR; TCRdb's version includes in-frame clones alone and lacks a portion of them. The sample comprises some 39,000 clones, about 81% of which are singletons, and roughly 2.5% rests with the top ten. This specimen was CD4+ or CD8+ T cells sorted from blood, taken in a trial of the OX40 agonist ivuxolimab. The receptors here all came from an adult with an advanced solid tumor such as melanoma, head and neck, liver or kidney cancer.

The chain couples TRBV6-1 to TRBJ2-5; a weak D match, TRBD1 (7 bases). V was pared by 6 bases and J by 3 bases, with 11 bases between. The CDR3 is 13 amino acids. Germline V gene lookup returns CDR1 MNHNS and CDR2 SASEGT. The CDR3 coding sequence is TGTGCCAGCAGGGGACAGCGGGAAGAGACCCAGTACTTC. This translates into CASRGQREETQYF.

CDR3 nucleotides: TGCAGCATCGGACACGGCCGATACGAGCAGTACTTC. It is translated as CSIGHGRYEQYF. The J gene is TRBJ2-7, the V gene TRBV29-1; a possible D gene is TRBD1 (5 bases). Germline V gene lookup returns CDR1 SQVTM and CDR2 ANQGSEA. V was pared by 8 bases and J by 4 bases, with 15 bases between. CDR3 length: 12 amino acids.

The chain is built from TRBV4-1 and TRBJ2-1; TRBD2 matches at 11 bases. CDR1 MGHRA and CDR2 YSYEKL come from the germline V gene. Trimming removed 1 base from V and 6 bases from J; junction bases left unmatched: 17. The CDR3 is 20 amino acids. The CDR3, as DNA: TGCGCCAGCAGCCAAGCCCAGGGAACTAGCGGGAGAGCCCTTGTCAATGAGCAGTTCTTC. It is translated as CASSQAQGTSGRALVNEQFF.

The CDR3: CASSVEGETQYF. Here the CDR3 DNA reads TGTGCCAGCAGCGTAGAGGGGGAGACCCAGTACTTC. The rearrangement links TRBV9 to TRBJ2-5; D may be TRBD1 (5 bases). In germline, CDR1 is SGDLS, CDR2 YYNGEE. V was shortened by 0 bases and J by 5 bases, with 5 bases between the two germline ends. This CDR3 has 12 residues.

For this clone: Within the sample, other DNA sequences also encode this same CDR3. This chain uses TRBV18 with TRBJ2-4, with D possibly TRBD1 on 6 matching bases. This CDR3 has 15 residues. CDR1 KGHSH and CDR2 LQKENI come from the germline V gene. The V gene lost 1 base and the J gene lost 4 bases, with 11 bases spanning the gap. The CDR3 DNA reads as TGTGCCAGCTCACCACAGGGGGTTTCAAAAAACATTCAGTACTTC. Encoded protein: CASSPQGVSKNIQYF.

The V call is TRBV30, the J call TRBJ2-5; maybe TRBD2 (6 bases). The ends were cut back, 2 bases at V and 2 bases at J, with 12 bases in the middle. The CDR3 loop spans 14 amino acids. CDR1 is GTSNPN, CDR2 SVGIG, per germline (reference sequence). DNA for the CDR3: TGTGCCTGGAGTCCCCGGGGAGGTCAAGAGACCCAGTACTTC. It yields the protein CAWSPRGGQETQYF.

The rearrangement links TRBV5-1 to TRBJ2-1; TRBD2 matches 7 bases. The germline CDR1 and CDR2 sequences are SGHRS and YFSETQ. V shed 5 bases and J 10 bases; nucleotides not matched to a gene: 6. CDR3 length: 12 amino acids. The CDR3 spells CASRYSGWEQFF. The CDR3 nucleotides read TGCGCCAGCAGGTATAGCGGGTGGGAGCAGTTCTTC. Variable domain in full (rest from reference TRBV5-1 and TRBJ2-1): KAGVTQTPRYLIKTRGQQVTLSCSPISGHRSVSWYQQTPGQGLQFLFEYFSETQRNKGNFPGRFSGRQFSNSRSEMNVSTLELGDSALYLCASRYSGWEQFFGPGTRLTVL.

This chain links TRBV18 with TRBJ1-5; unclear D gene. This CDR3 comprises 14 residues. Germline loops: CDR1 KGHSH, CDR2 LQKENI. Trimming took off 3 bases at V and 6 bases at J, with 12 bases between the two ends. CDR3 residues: CASSPTPDGQPQHF. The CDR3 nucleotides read TGTGCCAGCTCACCCACCCCCGATGGTCAGCCCCAGCATTTT.

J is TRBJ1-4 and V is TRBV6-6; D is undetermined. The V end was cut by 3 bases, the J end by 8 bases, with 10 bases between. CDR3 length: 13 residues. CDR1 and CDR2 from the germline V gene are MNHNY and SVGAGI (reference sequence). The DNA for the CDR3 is TGTGCCAGCAGTTATGGACTGTTCGAAAAACTGTTTTTT. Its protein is CASSYGLFEKLFF.

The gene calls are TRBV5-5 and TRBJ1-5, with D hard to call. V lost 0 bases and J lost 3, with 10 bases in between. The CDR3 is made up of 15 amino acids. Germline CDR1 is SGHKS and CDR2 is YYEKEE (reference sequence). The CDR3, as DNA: TGTGCCAGCAGCTTGGCCGTGGGTTACAATCAGCCCCAGCATTTT. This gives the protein CASSLAVGYNQPQHF.

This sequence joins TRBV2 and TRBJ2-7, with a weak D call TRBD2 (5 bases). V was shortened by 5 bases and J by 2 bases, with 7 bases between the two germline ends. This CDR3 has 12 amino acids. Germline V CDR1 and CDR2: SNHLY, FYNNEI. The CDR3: CASSREPYEQYF. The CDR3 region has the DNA TGTGCCAGCAGTAGGGAGCCCTACGAGCAGTACTTC.

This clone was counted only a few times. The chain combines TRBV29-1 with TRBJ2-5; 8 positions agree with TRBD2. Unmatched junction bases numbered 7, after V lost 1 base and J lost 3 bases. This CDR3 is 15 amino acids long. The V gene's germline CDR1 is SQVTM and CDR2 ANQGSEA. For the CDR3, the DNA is TGCAGCGTTGAAGGGGCCGGGACTAGAGAAGAGACCCAGTACTTC. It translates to CSVEGAGTREETQYF. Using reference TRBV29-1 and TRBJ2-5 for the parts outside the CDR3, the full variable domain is SAVISQKPSRDICQRGTSLTIQCQVDSQVTMMFWYRQQPGQSLTLIATANQGSEATYESGFVIDKFPISRPNLTFSTLTVSNMSPEDSSIYLCSVEGAGTREETQYFGPGTRLLVL.

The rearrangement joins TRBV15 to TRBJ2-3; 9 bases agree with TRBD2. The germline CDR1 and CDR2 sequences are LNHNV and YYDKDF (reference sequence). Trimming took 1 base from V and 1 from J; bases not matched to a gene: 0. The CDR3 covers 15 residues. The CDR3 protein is CATSRGTSGTDTQYF. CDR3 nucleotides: TGTGCCACCAGCAGAGGGACTAGCGGCACAGATACGCAGTATTTT.

The CDR3 sequence is CASSSGFGTDTQYF. The CDR3 DNA reads as TGTGCCAGCAGCTCAGGCTTCGGCACAGATACGCAGTATTTT. V usage is TRBV7-3 and J usage is TRBJ2-3; D is unclear. The V end lost 4 bases, the J end lost 1 base, and 9 bases lay between the germline ends. Germline V gives CDR1 SGHTA, CDR2 FQGTGA. This CDR3 contains 14 residues.

CDR3 sequence: CASRTGGLYGYTF. Here the CDR3 DNA reads TGTGCCAGCAGGACAGGGGGCCTCTATGGCTACACCTTC. The chain uses TRBV2 and TRBJ1-2; 10 bases map to TRBD1. In germline, CDR1 is SNHLY, CDR2 FYNNEI. This CDR3 region has 13 residues. With 6 bases clipped from V and 4 bases from J, the junction kept 2 bases outside the gene matches.

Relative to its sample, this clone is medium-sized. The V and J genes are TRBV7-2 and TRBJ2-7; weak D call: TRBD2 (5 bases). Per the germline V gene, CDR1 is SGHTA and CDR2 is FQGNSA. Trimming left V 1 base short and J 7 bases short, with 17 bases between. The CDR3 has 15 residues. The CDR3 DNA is TGTGCCAGCAGCTTAGGATGGGGAGAAGTTTGGGAGCAGTACTTC. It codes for CASSLGWGEVWEQYF.

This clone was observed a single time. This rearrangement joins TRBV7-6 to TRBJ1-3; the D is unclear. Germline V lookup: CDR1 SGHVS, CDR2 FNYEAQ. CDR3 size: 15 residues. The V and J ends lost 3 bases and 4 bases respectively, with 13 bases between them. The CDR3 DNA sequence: TGTGCCAGCAGCTTGTACGTGGGTCCGGGAAACACCATATATTTT. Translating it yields CASSLYVGPGNTIYF.